This T cell receptor beta chain is from a study of blood T cell repertoires in COVID-19. The wider study: There were acute and convalescent COVID-19 samples, and they came from the United States, Italy and Spain.

The table came from immunoSEQ multiplex PCR; TCRdb's copy has only in-frame clones and leaves some out. The repertoire has approximately 63,000 clones, about 70% of them found once; the top ten carry around 50%. From germline, CDR1 is MGHRA and CDR2 YSYEKL. Trimming shortened V by 0 bases and J by 8 bases, and 19 bases separated the two germline ends. This CDR3 is 17 amino acids long. This TCR was recovered from an elderly woman with acute or convalescent COVID-19. The source material was peripheral blood. The V call is TRBV4-1, the J call TRBJ1-4; D remains unclear. The CDR3 reads CASSQEGFGADGEKLFF. CDR3 DNA sequence: TGCGCCAGCAGCCAAGAAGGCTTCGGAGCCGACGGAGAAAAACTGTTTTTT.